This T cell receptor beta chain came from a study of shared clonotypes between healthy human individuals (dated by TCRdb to 2020 to 2022). With respect to the entire study: The cohort comprised two women and a few men aged 18 to 49 years. Blood TCR repertoires of roughly five healthy adults were deeply sequenced to estimate repertoire size and the extent of clonotype sharing between individuals. Per donor, leukapheresis produced somewhere between about 0.85 and 8.9 billion PBMCs. Per donor, three plates each were used for CD4 naive and CD4 memory, two for CD8 naive, and one for CD8 memory. To increase sequencing depth and limit assay-specific biases, different laboratories used diverse techniques to prepare libraries and sequence TCR repertoires.

General findings and caveats noted by the study authors: Compared with non-shared clonotypes, clonotypes shared by all four sorted-subset donors had higher generation probabilities. Based on pairwise subsampling, the degree of clonotype sharing among donors was expected to be affected by sequencing depth. Around 5% of naive CD4, 3% to 4% of naive CD8, around 2.3% of memory CD4, and 0.4% of memory CD8 clonotypes were shared across a few donors. Incomplete sequencing was indicated by rarefaction of sorted-subset datasets, despite the large sequencing depth. Larger estimated clonotype richness was generally found for naive subsets than for memory subsets. Sampling was restricted to blood, and TCR repertoires in tissue are likely to differ from TCR repertoires in blood. The genetic and exposure-history diversity represented was limited by the small number of donors.

Healthy HIV-negative adults with no recently reported acute infections or vaccinations were included as donors. All donors were Caucasian adults living in Nashville, Tennessee, USA. CD4+ T cells were enriched through magnetic negative selection, after which naive cells were positively selected on CD45RA and the remaining negative fraction served as the memory subset. Blood was collected by leukapheresis, and PBMCs were isolated by Ficoll-Histopaque density gradient centrifugation and then cryopreserved in liquid nitrogen vapor phase. Analytical flow cytometry was used to check the purity and quantity of each magnetically sorted T cell population. Each sorted fraction had its genomic DNA isolated and then quantified by UV absorbance on a Nanodrop 2000c. Using the deep immunoSEQ assay, multiplex PCR amplified TCR CDR3 regions from genomic DNA. For each cell subset, the extracted genomic DNA was distributed evenly across all wells of several immunoSEQ 96-well plates, and each plate served as one replicate. Each replicate PCR for sorted subsets received about 0.2 ug genomic DNA, equal to roughly 30,000 T cell genomes. Purified libraries were quantified with a Qubit 3.0 fluorometer, sized on a Bioanalyzer 2100, and re-quantified with the KAPA Library Quantification kit. Every immunoSEQ 96-well plate was sequenced on a dedicated single-read 150-cycle Illumina NextSeq 550 flow cell. Per the original workflow: The immunoSEQ output contained only junctional sequences without quality scores, so filtering could not match that applied to full-length reads. Sequences were annotated with PyIR, a Python wrapper for IgBLAST v1.9, using IMGT germline references to assign V/J genes and CDR3. Any read was removed if the V/J assignment was weak (E-value above 1e-6), the CDR3 was missing, or the read contained stop codons, out-of-frame junctions, or ambiguous translated residues. V3J clonotypes were defined by identical inferred V gene, J gene, and CDR3 amino acid sequence. Percentage overlap between repertoires was computed as shared unique clonotypes divided by the size of the smaller repertoire. Richness of each repertoire was evaluated using RTK rarefaction, the Chao1 estimator, and Recon v2.1 estimates of unobserved clonotypes. Generation probabilities were computed with OLGA for all TCRbeta clonotypes obtained by the gDNA method from several donors. Not all clones reach the TCRdb copy of this immuneACCESS table, which keeps in-frame sequences only. Checked studies attribute under half of the gap to unresolved V genes and leave the rest unexplained. Clone size and V and J calls were adopted from that table, with D and trimming inferred from the DNA. The sample table shows 1.4 million to 1.5 million clones, and around 97% are seen once. The leading ten clones occupy more than 0.9% of the sample.

A remark on this clone: Which antigen it targets is not known. No per-base quality is available; no much larger clone lies one base away.

This TCR was recovered from a man younger than 40 in good health. Sequencing was done on a sample of naive CD4+ T cells sorted from blood. The sample's cell subset or site label, in plain terms: CD45RA+ positively selected.

The nucleotides read TGTGCCTGGAGTGGACGTCTAGCGGGAGGGCATGGGAGGTCCTACAATGAGCAGTTCTTC. This gives the protein CAWSGRLAGGHGRSYNEQFF. This sequence uses TRBV30 and TRBJ2-1, with TRBD2 matching 12 junction bases. For this chain, trimming is 1 base at the V end and 1 base at the J end, and the number of junction bases without a gene match is 14. The CDR3 has 20 amino acids, counting the end cysteine and phenylalanine. Here the CDR3 DNA is all that survives: 60 bases in frame from base 1. Reading the germline V gene (reference sequence) gives CDR1 GTSNPN and CDR2 SVGIG. The entire variable domain, with the stretches around the CDR3 drawn from the reference TRBV30 and TRBJ2-1 proteins, is SQTIHQWPATLVQPVGSPLSLECTVEGTSNPNLYWYRQAAGRGLQLLFYSVGIGQISSEVPQNLSASRPQDRQFILSSKKLLLSDSGFYLCAWSGRLAGGHGRSYNEQFFGPGTRLTVL.